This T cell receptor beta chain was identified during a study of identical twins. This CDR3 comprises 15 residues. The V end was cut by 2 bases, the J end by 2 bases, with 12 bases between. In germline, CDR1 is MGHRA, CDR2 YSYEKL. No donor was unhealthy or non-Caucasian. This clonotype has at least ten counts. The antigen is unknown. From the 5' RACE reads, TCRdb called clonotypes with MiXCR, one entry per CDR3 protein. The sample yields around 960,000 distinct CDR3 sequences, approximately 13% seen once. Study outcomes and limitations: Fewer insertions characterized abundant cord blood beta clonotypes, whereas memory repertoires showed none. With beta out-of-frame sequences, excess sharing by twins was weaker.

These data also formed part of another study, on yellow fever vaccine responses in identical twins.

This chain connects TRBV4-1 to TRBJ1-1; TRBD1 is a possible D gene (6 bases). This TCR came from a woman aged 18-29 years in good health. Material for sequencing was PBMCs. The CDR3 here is CASSQQGHTNTEAFF. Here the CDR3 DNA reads TGCGCCAGCAGCCAACAGGGACACACTAACACTGAAGCTTTCTTT.